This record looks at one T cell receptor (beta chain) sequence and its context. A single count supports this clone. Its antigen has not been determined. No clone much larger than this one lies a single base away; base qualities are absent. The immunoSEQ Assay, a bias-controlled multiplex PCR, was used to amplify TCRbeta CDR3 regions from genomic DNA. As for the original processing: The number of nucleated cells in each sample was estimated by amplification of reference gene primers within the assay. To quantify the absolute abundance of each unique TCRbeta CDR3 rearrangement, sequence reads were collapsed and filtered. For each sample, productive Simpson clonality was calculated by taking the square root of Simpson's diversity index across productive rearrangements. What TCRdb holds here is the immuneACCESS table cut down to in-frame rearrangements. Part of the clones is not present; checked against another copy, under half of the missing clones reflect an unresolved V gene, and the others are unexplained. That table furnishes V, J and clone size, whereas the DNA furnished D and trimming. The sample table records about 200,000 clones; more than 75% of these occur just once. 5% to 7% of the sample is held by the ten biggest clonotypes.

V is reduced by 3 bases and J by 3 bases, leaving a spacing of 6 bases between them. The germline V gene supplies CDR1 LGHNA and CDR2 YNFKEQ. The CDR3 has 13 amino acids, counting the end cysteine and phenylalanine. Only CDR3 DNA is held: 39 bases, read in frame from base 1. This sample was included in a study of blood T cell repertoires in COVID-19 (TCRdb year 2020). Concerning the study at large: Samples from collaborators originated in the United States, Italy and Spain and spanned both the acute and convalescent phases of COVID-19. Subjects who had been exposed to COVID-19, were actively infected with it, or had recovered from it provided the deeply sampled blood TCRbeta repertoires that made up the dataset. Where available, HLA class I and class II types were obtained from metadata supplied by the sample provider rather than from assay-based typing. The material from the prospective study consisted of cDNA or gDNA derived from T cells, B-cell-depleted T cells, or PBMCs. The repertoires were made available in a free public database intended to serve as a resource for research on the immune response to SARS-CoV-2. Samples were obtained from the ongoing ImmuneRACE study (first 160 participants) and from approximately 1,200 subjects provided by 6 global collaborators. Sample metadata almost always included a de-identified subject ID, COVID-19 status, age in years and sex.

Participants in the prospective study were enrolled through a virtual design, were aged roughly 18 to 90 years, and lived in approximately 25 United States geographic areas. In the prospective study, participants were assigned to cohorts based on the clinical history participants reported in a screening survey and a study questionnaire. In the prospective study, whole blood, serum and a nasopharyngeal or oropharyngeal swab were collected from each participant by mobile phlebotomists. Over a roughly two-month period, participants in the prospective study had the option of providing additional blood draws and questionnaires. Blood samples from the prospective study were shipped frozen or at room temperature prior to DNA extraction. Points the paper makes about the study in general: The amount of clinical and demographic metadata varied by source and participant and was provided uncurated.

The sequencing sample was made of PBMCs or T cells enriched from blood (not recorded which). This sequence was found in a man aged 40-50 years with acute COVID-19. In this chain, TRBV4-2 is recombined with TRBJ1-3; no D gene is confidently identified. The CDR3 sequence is CASSQGDGNTIYF. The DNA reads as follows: TGTGCCAGCAGCCAGGGAGATGGAAACACCATATATTTT.